The clone carrying this T cell receptor beta chain showed up just once. The protocol was immunoSEQ multiplex PCR, while the TCRdb copy is restricted to in-frame clones and leaves out a portion. Altogether 60,000 to 70,000 clones are present, about 90% being singletons, with the ten largest covering around 2.8%. Trimming took 2 bases from V and 4 from J, leaving 12 bases between them. Per germline, CDR1 SGHTS and CDR2 YDEGEE. CDR3 length equals 14 residues. This sample was taken from a study of T cell changes during pregnancy in multiple sclerosis. The receptor was isolated from a female donor in good health, enrolled as a control in a pregnancy study. Specimen: peripheral blood, collected in the second trimester of pregnancy. The chain couples TRBV5-8 to TRBJ2-5, with D maybe TRBD1 (6 bases). CDR3 region: CASSLGGQGETQYF. CDR3 DNA sequence: TGTGCCAGCAGCTTAGGGGGTCAAGGAGAGACCCAGTACTTC.